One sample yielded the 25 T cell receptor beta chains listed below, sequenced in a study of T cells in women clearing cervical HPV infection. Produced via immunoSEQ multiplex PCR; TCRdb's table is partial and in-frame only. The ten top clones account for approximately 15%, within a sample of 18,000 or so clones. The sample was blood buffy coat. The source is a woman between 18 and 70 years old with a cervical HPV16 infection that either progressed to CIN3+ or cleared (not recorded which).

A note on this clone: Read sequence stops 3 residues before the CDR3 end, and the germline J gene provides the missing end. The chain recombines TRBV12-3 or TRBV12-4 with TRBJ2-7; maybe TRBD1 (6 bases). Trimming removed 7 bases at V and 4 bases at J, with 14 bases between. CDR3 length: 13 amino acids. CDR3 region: CASKVGASYEQYF. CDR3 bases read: TGTGCCAGCAAGGTGGGGGCGTCGTACGAG.

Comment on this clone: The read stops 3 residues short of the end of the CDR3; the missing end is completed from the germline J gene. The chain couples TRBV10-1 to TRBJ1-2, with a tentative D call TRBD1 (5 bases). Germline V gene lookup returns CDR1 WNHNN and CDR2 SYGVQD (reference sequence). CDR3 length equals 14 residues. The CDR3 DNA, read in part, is TGCGCCAGCAGCCCCGGACTAGAGGACAATGAC. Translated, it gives CASSPGLEDND. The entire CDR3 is CASSPGLEDNDYTF.

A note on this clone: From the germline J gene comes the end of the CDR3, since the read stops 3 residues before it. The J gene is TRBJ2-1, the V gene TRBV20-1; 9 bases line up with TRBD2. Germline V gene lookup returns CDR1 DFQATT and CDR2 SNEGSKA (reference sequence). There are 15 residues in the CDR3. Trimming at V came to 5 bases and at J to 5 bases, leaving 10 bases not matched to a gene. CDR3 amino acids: CSAPVAGVGNNEQFF. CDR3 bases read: TGCAGTGCTCCCGTAGCGGGAGTAGGCAACAATGAG.

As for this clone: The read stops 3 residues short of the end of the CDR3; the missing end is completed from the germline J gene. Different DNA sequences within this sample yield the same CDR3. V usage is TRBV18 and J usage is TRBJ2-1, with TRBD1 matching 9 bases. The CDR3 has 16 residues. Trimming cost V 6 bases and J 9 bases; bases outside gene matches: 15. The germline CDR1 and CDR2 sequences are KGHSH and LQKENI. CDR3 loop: CASSPPSGQGSIEQFF. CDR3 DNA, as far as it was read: TGTGCCAGCTCCCCGCCCTCGGGACAGGGTTCGATTGAG.

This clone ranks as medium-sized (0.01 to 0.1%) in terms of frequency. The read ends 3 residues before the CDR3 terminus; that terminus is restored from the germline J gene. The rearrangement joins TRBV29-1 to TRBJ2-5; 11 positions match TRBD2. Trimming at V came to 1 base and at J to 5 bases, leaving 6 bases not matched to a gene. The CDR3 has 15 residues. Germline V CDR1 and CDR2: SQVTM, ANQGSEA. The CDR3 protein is CSVEGVAGGWETQYF. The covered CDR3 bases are TGCAGCGTTGAAGGGGTAGCGGGGGGGTGGGAGACC.

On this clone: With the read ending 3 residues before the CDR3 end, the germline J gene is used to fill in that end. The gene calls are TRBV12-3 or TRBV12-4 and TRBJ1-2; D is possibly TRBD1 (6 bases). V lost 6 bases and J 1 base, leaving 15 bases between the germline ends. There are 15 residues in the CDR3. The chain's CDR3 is CASSSPARGNYGYTF. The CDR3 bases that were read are TGTGCCAGCAGCTCCCCCGCCAGGGGTAACTATGGC.

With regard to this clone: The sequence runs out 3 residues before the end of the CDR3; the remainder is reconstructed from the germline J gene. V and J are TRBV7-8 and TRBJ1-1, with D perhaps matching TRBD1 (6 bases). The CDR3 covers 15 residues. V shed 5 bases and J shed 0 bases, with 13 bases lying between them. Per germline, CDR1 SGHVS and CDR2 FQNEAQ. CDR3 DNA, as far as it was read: TGTGCCAGCAGCCCCGGGGGGGCCTTGAACACTGAA. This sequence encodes CASSPGGALNTE. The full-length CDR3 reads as CASSPGGALNTEAFF.

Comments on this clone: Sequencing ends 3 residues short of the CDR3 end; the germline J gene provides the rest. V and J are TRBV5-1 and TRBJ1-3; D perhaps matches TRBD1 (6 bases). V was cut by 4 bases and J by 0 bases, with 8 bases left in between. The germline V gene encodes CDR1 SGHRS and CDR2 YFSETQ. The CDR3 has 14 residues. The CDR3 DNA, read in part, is TGCGCCAGCAGCGAGGGGGTCTCTGGAAACACC. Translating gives CASSEGVSGNT. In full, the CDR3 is CASSEGVSGNTIYF.

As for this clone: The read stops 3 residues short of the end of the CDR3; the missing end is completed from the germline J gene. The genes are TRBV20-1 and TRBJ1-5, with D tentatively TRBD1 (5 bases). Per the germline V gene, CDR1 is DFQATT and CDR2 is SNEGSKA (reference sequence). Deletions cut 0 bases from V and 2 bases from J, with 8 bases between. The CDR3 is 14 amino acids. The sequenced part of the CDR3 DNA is TGCAGTGCTAGAGACCCGACAGGCAATCAGCCC. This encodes CSARDPTGNQP. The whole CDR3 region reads CSARDPTGNQPQHF.

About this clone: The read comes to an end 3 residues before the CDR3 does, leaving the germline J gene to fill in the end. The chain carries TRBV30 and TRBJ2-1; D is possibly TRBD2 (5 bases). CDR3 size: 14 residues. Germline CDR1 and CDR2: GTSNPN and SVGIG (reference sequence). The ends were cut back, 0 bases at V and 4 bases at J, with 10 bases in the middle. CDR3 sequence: CAWSVLTNYNEQFF. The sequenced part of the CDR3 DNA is TGTGCCTGGAGTGTGCTGACTAATTACAATGAG.

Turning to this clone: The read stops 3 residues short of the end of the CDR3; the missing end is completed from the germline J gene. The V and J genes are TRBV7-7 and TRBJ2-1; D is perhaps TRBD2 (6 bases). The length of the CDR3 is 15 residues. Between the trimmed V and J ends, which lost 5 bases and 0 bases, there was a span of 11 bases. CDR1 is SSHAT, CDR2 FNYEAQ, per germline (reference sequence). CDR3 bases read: TGTGCCAGCAGCGTAAGCGGGTCCTCCTACAATGAG. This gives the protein CASSVSGSSYNE. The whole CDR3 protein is CASSVSGSSYNEQFF.

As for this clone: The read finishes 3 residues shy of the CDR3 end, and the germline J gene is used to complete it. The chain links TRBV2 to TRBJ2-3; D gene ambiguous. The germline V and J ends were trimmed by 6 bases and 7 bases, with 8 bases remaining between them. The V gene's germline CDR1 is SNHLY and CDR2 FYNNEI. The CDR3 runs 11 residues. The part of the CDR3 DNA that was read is TGTGCCAGCAGGCGAAGCCATACG. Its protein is CASRRSHT. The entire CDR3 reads CASRRSHTQYF.

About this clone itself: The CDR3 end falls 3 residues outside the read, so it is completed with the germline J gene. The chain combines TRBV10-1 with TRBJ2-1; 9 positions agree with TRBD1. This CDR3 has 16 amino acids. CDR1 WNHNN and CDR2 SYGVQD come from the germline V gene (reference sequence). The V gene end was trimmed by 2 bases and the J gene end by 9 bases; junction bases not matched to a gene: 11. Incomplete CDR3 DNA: TGCGCCAGCAGTGAGACAGGGGGCCGTTTCCAGGGTGAG. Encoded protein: CASSETGGRFQGE. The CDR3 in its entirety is CASSETGGRFQGEQFF.

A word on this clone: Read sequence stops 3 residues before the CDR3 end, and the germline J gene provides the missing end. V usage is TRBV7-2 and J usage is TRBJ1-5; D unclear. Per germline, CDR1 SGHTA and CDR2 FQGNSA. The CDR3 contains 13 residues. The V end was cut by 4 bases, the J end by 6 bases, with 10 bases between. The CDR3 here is CASSSRSGQPQHF. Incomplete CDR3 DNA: TGTGCCAGCAGCTCCCGCTCAGGTCAGCCC.

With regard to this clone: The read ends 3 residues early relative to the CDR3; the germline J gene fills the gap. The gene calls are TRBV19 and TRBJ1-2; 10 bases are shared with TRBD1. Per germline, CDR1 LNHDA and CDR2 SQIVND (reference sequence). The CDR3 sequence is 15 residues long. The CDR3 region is CASSIRDRGPYDYTF. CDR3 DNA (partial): TGTGCCAGTAGTATCCGGGACAGGGGACCCTACGAC.

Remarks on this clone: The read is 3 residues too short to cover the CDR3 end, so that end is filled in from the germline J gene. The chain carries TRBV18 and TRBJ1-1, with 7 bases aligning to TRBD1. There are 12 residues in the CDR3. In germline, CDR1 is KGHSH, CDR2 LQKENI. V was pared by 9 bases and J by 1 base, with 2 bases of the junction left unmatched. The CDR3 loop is CASRQGNTEAFF. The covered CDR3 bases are TGTGCCAGTCGACAGGGGAACACTGAA.

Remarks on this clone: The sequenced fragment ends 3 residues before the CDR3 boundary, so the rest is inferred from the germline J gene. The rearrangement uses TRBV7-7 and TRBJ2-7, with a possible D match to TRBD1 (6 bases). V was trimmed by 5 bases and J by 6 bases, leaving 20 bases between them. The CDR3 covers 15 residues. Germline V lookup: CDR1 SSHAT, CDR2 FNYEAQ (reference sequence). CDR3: CASSASDLQGSEQYF. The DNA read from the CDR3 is TGTGCCAGCAGCGCGTCTGACCTCCAGGGGAGCGAG.

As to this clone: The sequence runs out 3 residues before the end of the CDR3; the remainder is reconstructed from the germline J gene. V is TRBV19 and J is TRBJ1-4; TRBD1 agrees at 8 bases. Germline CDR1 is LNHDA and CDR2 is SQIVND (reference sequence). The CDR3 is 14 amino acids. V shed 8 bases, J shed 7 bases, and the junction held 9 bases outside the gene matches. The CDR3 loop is CASSNDRGSEKLFF. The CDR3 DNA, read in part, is TGTGCCAGTTCCAACGACAGGGGAAGTGAAAAA.

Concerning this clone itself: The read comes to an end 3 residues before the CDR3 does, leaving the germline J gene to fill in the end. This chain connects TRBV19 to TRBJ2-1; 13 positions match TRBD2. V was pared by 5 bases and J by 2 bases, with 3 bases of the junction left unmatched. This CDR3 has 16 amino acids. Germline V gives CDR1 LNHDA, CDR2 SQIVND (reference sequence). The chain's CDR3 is CASSPTSGGAYNEQFF. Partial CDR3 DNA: TGTGCCAGTAGTCCCACTAGCGGGGGGGCCTACAATGAG.

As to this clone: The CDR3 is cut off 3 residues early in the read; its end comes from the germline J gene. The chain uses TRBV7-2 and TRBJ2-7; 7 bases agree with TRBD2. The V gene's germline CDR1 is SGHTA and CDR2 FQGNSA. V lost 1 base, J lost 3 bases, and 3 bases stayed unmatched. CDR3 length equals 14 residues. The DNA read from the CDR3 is TGTGCCAGCAGCTTAGATACGGGGGGCTACGAG. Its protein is CASSLDTGGYE. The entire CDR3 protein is CASSLDTGGYEQYF.

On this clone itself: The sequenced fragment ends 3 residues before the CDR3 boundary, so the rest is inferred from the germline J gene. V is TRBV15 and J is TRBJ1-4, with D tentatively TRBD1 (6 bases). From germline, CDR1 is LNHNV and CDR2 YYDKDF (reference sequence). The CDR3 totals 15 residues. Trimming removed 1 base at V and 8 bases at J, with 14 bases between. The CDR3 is CATSRGQSTGEKLFF. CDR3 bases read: TGTGCCACCAGCAGAGGCCAGAGCACAGGGGAAAAA.

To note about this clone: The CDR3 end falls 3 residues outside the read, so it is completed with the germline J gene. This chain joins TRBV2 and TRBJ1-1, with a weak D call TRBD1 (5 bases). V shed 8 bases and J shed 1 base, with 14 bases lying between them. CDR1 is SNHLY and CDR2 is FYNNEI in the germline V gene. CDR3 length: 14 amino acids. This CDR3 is CASVIQDTNTEAFF. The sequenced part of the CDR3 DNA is TGTGCCAGCGTTATACAGGATACGAACACTGAA.

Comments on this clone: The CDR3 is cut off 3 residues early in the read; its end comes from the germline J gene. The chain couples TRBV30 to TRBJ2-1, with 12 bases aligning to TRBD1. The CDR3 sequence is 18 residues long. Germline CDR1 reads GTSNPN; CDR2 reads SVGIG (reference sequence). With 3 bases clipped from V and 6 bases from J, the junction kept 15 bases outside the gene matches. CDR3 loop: CAWSPPTGTGGTGNEQFF. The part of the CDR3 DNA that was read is TGTGCCTGGAGCCCACCGACCGGGACAGGGGGCACTGGCAATGAG.

The part of the CDR3 DNA that was read is TGCGCCAGCAGCCTCACAGCCGCAAACAATGAG. The encoded protein is CASSLTAANNE. The full CDR3 sequence reads CASSLTAANNEQFF. The V and J genes are TRBV5-1 and TRBJ2-1; no clear D. The read terminates 3 residues ahead of where the CDR3 ends, so the germline J gene completes it. The germline V and J ends were trimmed by 4 bases and 5 bases, with 13 bases remaining between them. This CDR3 contains 14 residues. The germline gives CDR1 SGHRS, CDR2 YFSETQ.

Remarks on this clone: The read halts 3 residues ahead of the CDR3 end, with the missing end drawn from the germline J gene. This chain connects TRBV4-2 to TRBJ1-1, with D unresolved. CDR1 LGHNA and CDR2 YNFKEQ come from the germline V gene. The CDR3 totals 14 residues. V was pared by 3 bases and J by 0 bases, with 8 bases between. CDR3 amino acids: CASSQAGVNTEAFF. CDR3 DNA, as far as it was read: TGTGCCAGCAGCCAGGCCGGGGTGAACACTGAA.